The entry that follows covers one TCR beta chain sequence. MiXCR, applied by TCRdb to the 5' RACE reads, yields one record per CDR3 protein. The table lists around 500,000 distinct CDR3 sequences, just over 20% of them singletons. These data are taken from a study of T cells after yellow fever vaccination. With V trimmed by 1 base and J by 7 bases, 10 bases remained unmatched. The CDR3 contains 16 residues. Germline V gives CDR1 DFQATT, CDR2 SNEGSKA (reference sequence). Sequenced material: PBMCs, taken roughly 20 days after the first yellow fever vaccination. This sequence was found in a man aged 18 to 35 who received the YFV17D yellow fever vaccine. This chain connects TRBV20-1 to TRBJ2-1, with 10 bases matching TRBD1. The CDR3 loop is CSARALRGQGRNEQFF. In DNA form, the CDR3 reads TGCAGTGCTAGAGCCTTGCGGGGACAGGGGAGGAATGAGCAGTTCTTC.